Following are 24 T cell receptor beta chains from one sample sequenced in a study of neurological immune-mediated disorders. TCRdb passed the 5' RACE reads through MiXCR, listing each CDR3 protein once. The data show some 57,000 distinct CDR3 sequences, with under 5% seen just once and 3.4% held by the top ten. Sequenced input: PBMCs. The source of these receptors is a woman aged 50 to 65 with multiple sclerosis.

This clonotype was observed many times. This sequence joins TRBV7-6 and TRBJ2-5; no firm D call. From germline, CDR1 is SGHVS and CDR2 FNYEAQ. CDR3 length: 9 residues. The V end lost 11 bases, the J end lost 3 bases, and 4 bases lay between the germline ends. The CDR3 nucleotides are TGTGCCTTAGAAGAGACCCAGTACTTC. Translation gives CALEETQYF.

This clonotype was detected many times. This sequence joins TRBV20-1 and TRBJ1-5; weak D call: TRBD1 (5 bases). The germline CDR1 and CDR2 sequences are DFQATT and SNEGSKA (reference sequence). Trimming shortened V by 6 bases and J by 4 bases, and 13 bases separated the two germline ends. The CDR3 length is 13 residues. The CDR3 loop reads CSAGARQNQPQHF. DNA of the CDR3: TGCAGTGCCGGGGCACGGCAGAATCAGCCCCAGCATTTT.

Only a few counts were recorded for this clonotype. This chain uses TRBV12-3 or TRBV12-4 with TRBJ1-4; 8 bases fit TRBD1. The CDR3 is made up of 15 amino acids. Trimming at V came to 7 bases and at J to 10 bases, leaving 14 bases not matched to a gene. This chain's CDR3 is CASTRTGSLGGKLFF. DNA for the CDR3: TGTGCCAGCACACGGACAGGGTCACTGGGGGGAAAACTGTTTTTT.

This clonotype occurred many times. The gene calls are TRBV12-3 or TRBV12-4 and TRBJ2-5, with D tentatively TRBD1 or TRBD2 (7 bases each). The CDR3 is made up of 14 amino acids. Trimming removed 6 bases at V and 5 bases at J, with 16 bases between. CDR3 DNA: TGTGCCAGCAGCCGGAGACAGGGAGGGGAGACCCAGTACTTC. It codes for CASSRRQGGETQYF.

The sample holds many counts of this clonotype. The CDR3 sequence is CASSKDRPTNEKLFF. CDR3 in DNA: TGCGCCAGCAGCAAGGACCGCCCAACTAATGAAAAACTGTTTTTT. The genes are TRBV5-1 and TRBJ1-4; D unresolved. This CDR3 comprises 15 residues. V was pared by 4 bases and J by 0 bases, with 10 bases between. The germline V gene has CDR1 SGHRS and CDR2 YFSETQ.

This clonotype occurred many times. The chain is built from TRBV5-1 and TRBJ2-2; 7 nucleotides match TRBD1. Germline V lookup: CDR1 SGHRS, CDR2 YFSETQ. CDR3 length equals 15 residues. Unmatched junction bases numbered 3, after V lost 4 bases and J lost 0 bases. CDR3 loop: CASSVGTANTGELFF. CDR3 bases: TGCGCCAGCAGCGTCGGGACAGCGAACACCGGGGAGCTGTTTTTT.

This clonotype has a count of ten or more. V and J are TRBV4-1 and TRBJ1-4; the D is unclear. CDR1 and CDR2 from the germline V gene are MGHRA and YSYEKL. The V end was cut by 3 bases, the J end by 4 bases, with 18 bases between. The CDR3 sequence is 17 residues long. The DNA of the CDR3 is TGCGCCAGCAGCCATCCCCCGGGAGGGAACTTTAATGAAAAACTGTTTTTT. As protein: CASSHPPGGNFNEKLFF.

This chain links TRBV6-1 with TRBJ2-2; 14 positions match TRBD2. Germline V gene sequence: CDR1 MNHNS, CDR2 SASEGT. The J segment lost 0 bases and the V segment lost 9 bases, leaving 3 bases of the junction unmatched. The CDR3 runs to 16 residues. The CDR3 sequence: CASGLAGGANTGELFF. The CDR3 nucleotides are TGTGCCAGTGGACTAGCGGGGGGCGCGAACACCGGGGAGCTGTTTTTT.

There are many counts of this clonotype. This sequence joins TRBV20-1 and TRBJ1-4, with D unclear. Germline loops: CDR1 DFQATT, CDR2 SNEGSKA (reference sequence). The CDR3 totals 14 residues. Trimming took off 1 base at V and 7 bases at J, with 13 bases between the two ends. The CDR3 DNA reads as TGCAGTGCTAGAGCGAAGGTCAGAGGTGAAAAACTGTTTTTT. Its translation is CSARAKVRGEKLFF.

This clonotype was seen repeatedly, ten times or more. This chain joins TRBV5-1 and TRBJ2-4; weak D call: TRBD2 (6 bases). V lost 4 bases to trimming and J lost 7 bases, with 15 bases between them. The CDR3 extends over 14 amino acids. The V gene's germline CDR1 is SGHRS and CDR2 YFSETQ. The CDR3 DNA reads as TGCGCCAGCAGCGGAGGGGAGCTATGGAACATTCAGTACTTC. Residues: CASSGGELWNIQYF.

The V gene is TRBV2, the J gene TRBJ2-7; maybe TRBD2 (5 bases). V lost 6 bases, J lost 5 bases, and 17 bases lay in between. Germline assignment: CDR1 SNHLY and CDR2 FYNNEI. This CDR3 region has 14 residues. The CDR3 protein is CASSDQGGLDEQYF. In DNA form, the CDR3 reads TGTGCCAGCAGCGACCAAGGAGGCCTCGACGAGCAGTACTTC.

This clonotype was counted ten times or more. CDR3 nucleotide sequence: TGCAGTGCTAGAGATGAGGGACGGATTTATGAAAAACTGTTTTTT. Its translation: CSARDEGRIYEKLFF. The chain combines TRBV20-1 with TRBJ1-4; maybe TRBD1 (5 bases). Germline values: CDR1 DFQATT, CDR2 SNEGSKA (reference sequence). The CDR3 extends over 15 amino acids. V was clipped by 0 bases and J by 6 bases, with 14 bases between them.

This clonotype showed up many times. The rearrangement joins TRBV6-5 to TRBJ2-3, with TRBD1 matching 8 bases. This CDR3 spans 16 amino acids. Unmatched junction bases numbered 5, after V lost 1 base and J lost 2 bases. Per the germline V gene, CDR1 is MNHEY and CDR2 is SVGAGI. DNA of the CDR3: TGTGCCAGCAGTTACTTCGGGACAGGCTCCACAGATACGCAGTATTTT. Protein product: CASSYFGTGSTDTQYF.

This clonotype was recorded at least ten times. The V and J genes are TRBV12-3 or TRBV12-4 and TRBJ2-3; TRBD1 or TRBD2 may be the D gene (5 bases each). CDR3 size: 15 residues. Trimming stripped 3 bases from V and 3 bases from J, with 13 bases between. The CDR3 DNA reads TGTGCCAGCAGTTTCCGGGGCCCGGCAACAGATACGCAGTATTTT. Encoded protein: CASSFRGPATDTQYF.

This clonotype was counted ten times or more. The chain uses TRBV4-3 and TRBJ2-2; D ambiguous. The V end was cut by 2 bases, the J end by 8 bases, with 12 bases between. The CDR3 sequence is 14 residues long. Per germline, CDR1 LGHNA and CDR2 YSLEER. This CDR3 is CASSQLSFKGELFF. The CDR3 region has the DNA TGCGCCAGCAGCCAATTGTCGTTCAAAGGGGAGCTGTTTTTT.

The V gene is TRBV20-1, the J gene TRBJ2-7; 7 bases are shared with TRBD1. This CDR3 has 14 amino acids. Looked up from germline, CDR1 is DFQATT and CDR2 is SNEGSKA (reference sequence). The ends lost 5 bases at V and 2 bases at J; junction bases unmatched: 9. The CDR3 here is CSALTGTATYEQYF. The CDR3 DNA reads as TGCAGTGCTCTGACCGGGACAGCGACCTACGAGCAGTACTTC.

This clonotype has a count of ten or more. This chain joins TRBV29-1 and TRBJ2-5; a possible D gene is TRBD1 (5 bases). Between the trimmed V and J ends, which lost 4 bases and 2 bases, there was a span of 8 bases. The germline V gene has CDR1 SQVTM and CDR2 ANQGSEA. This CDR3 contains 12 residues. The CDR3 DNA reads as TGCAGCGTTGGACAGTCTCAAGAGACCCAGTACTTC. The encoded protein is CSVGQSQETQYF.

This clonotype was seen repeatedly, ten times or more. The rearrangement uses TRBV29-1 and TRBJ1-1; possible D gene TRBD1, 5 bases. CDR1 and CDR2 from the germline V gene are SQVTM and ANQGSEA. V lost 8 bases to trimming and J lost 5 bases, with 18 bases between them. This CDR3 has 13 residues. The CDR3 nucleotides are TGCAGCACGACGGGAGGGACTCGTACTGAAGCTTTCTTT. As protein: CSTTGGTRTEAFF.

In this sample, this clonotype turned up many times. The CDR3 region is CASSLSGGLGDTQYF. The CDR3 nucleotides read TGTGCCAGCAGCTTATCGGGGGGACTTGGCGATACGCAGTATTTT. The chain couples TRBV7-3 to TRBJ2-3; 7 bases map to TRBD2. The CDR3 sequence is 15 residues long. Trimming took 2 bases from V and 6 from J; bases not matched to a gene: 8. Germline-derived CDR1 and CDR2 are SGHTA and FQGTGA.

The sample holds many counts of this clonotype. The chain combines TRBV5-1 with TRBJ1-1; D is uncertain. The CDR3 runs to 14 residues. Germline lookup yields CDR1 SGHRS and CDR2 YFSETQ. V lost 6 bases and J lost 7, with 19 bases in between. In DNA, the CDR3 is TGCGCCAGCACTTATCGTCTGAACGAGGGTGAAGCTTTCTTT. It yields the protein CASTYRLNEGEAFF.

This clonotype has ten or more counts. The chain uses TRBV29-1 and TRBJ1-3; D ambiguous. The CDR3 length is 12 residues. V lost 3 bases, J lost 1 base, and 4 bases lay in between. Germline CDR1 and CDR2: SQVTM and ANQGSEA. Here the CDR3 DNA reads TGCAGCGTTGACGGTTCTGGAAACACCATATATTTT. Translating gives CSVDGSGNTIYF.

Of note for this clonotype: At one of its ends the junction is not consistent with the germline gene, which may arise from a read error. This sequence joins TRBV20-1 and TRBJ1-5; possible D gene TRBD1, 6 bases. The germline V gene encodes CDR1 DFQATT and CDR2 SNEGSKA (reference sequence). The CDR3 covers 14 residues. CDR3 sequence reads: CSARNRDGNQPQNF. The CDR3 coding sequence is TGCAGTGCTAGGAACAGGGACGGGAATCAGCCCCAGAATTTT.

There are many counts of this clonotype. The chain combines TRBV27 with TRBJ1-2; D might be TRBD1 (6 bases). Per the germline V gene, CDR1 is MNHEY and CDR2 is SMNVEV (reference sequence). Trimming removed 5 bases at V and 9 bases at J, with 16 bases between. The CDR3 consists of 13 residues. Here the CDR3 DNA reads TGTGCCAGCAGTCCTACCGGGACAACTCGCTACACCTTC. Residues: CASSPTGTTRYTF.

This clonotype was picked up many times. The chain joins TRBV20-1 to TRBJ1-4, with D perhaps matching TRBD1 (5 bases). The germline V and J ends were trimmed by 0 bases and 3 bases, with 11 bases remaining between them. This CDR3 region has 15 residues. Germline V gene lookup returns CDR1 DFQATT and CDR2 SNEGSKA (reference sequence). This chain's CDR3 is CSARDAGLSNEKLFF. The DNA of the CDR3 is TGCAGTGCTAGAGATGCAGGGCTGTCTAATGAAAAACTGTTTTTT.